This TCR beta chain originates from a study of T cell responses to AZD1222 COVID-19 vaccine. Points from the study as a whole: Nearly half of the spike-specific TCRs reportedly recognize variant regions that carry no mutations.

Pooled together were second doses at about 4 or about 12 weeks. Note on this clone: The target antigen is unknown.

Assay: immunoSEQ multiplex PCR; the TCRdb copy retains only in-frame clones and omits some. The sample lists under 150,000 clones; about 90% were seen once. Germline values: CDR1 SGHRS, CDR2 YFSETQ. The CDR3 runs to 16 residues. V lost 3 bases and J 0 bases, leaving 10 bases between the germline ends. The sequences come from peripheral blood, collected 28 days after the second AZD1222 dose. This rearrangement joins TRBV5-1 to TRBJ2-6; D is perhaps TRBD1 (6 bases). The sequence was obtained from an adult who received the AZD1222 COVID-19 vaccine. DNA of the CDR3: TGCGCCAGCAGCTCTACAGGGAGCTCTGGGGCCAACGTCCTGACTTTC. Protein product: CASSSTGSSGANVLTF.